This TCR beta chain was documented in a study of Graves' ophthalmopathy and Graves' hyperthyroidism. Study-wide points: With approximately 88% sensitivity and around 81% specificity, a 13-signature model separated ophthalmopathy from stable hyperthyroidism. With roughly 69% sensitivity and about 72% specificity, the model predicted ophthalmopathy progression.

Diagnosis used clinical symptoms, serum thyroxine, TRAb, thyroid ultrasound and orbital computed tomography. Fresh peripheral blood, around 9.3 ml, was the PBMC source. Transcripts of RNA were the source for amplifying TCR beta CDR3 regions. RT-PCR was first run with HTBI primers, then multiplex PCR in a second round. Using its own MiXCR run on the multiplex PCR reads, TCRdb lists one record per CDR3 protein. There are about 240,000 distinct CDR3 sequences in the sample; roughly 50% occur only once, and 40% to 55% lies in the top ten. Remarks on this clonotype: As yet, its antigen is unknown.

Per germline, CDR1 SGHTA and CDR2 FQGNSA. V was pared by 1 base and J by 2 bases, with 6 bases between. This CDR3 contains 14 residues. The sequenced sample was peripheral blood. The sequence derives from an adult man with Graves' ophthalmopathy. The genes are TRBV7-2 and TRBJ1-5; D not resolved. The CDR3: CASSLVEGNQPQHF. CDR3 in DNA: TGTGCCAGCAGCTTAGTCGAGGGCAATCAGCCCCAGCATTTT.